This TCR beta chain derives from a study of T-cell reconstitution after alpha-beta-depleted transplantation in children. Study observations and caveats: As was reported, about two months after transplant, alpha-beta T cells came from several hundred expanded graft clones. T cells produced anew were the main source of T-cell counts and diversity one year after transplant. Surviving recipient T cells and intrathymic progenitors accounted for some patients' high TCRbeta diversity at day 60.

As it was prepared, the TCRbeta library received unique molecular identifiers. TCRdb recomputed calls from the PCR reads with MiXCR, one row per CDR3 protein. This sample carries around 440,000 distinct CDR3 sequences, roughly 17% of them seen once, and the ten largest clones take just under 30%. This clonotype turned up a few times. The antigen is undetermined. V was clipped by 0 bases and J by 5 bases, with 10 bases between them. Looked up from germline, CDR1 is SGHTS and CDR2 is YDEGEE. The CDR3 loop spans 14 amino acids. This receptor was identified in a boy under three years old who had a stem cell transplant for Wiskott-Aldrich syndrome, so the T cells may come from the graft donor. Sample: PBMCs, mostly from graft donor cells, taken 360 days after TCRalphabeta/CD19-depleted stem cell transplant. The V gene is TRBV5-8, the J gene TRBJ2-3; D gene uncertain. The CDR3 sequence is CASSLGVYGDTQYF. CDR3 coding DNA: TGTGCCAGCAGCTTGGGAGTCTATGGAGATACGCAGTATTTT.